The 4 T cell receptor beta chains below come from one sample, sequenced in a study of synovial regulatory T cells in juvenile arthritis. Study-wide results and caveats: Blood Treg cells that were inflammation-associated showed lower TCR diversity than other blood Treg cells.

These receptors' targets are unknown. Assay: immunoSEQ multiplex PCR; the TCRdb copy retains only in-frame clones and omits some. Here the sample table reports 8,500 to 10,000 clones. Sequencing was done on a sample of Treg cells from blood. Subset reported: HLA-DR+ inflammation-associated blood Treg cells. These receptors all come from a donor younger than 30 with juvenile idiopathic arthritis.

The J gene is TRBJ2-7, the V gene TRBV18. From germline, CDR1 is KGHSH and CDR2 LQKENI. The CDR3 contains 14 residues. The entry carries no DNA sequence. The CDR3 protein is CASSPETYSYEQYF.

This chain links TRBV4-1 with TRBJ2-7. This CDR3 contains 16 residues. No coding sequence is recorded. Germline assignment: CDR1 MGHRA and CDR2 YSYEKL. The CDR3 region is CASSQFGMIRGDEQYF.

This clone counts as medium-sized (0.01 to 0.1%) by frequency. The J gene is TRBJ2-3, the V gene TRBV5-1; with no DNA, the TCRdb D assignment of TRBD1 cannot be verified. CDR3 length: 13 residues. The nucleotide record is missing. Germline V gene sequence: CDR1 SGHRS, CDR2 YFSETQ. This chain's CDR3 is CATRTGVTDTQYF.

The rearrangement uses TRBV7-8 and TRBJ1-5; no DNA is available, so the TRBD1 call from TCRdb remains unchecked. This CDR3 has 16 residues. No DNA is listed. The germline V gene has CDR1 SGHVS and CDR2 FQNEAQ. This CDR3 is CASSLAPGQAGQPQHF.